Listed below are T cell receptor beta chains from one sample, sequenced in a study of control samples from healthy donors and cancer patients. TCRdb's copy holds only in-frame clones and misses some; the assay was immunoSEQ multiplex PCR. The sample lists about 220,000 clones, roughly 94% seen once, with about 1.6% in the top ten. The sample consisted of blood. The receptors derive from a man aged 50 to 59 in good health. The CDR3 runs from the conserved cysteine through the conserved F or W. D genes are given only for firm matches. Some rows have no size entry. The others give once, few or many, or a class for an expanded clone.

TRBJ1-3,TRBV25-1,-,-,TGTGCCACCGGTCAGGGTGCCCACTCTGGAAACACCATATATTTT,CATGQGAHSGNTIYF
TRBJ2-5,TRBV28,-,-,TGTGCCAGCAAGGAGGCTCAAGAGACCCAGTACTTC,CASKEAQETQYF
TRBJ1-5,TRBV6-4,-,-,TGTGCCAGCAGTGACTCGGCAAATCAGCCCCAGCATTTT,CASSDSANQPQHF
TRBJ2-3,TRBV6-5,-,TRBD2,TGTGCCAGCACCCGACTAGCGGGGGCTTTAGATACGCAGTATTTT,CASTRLAGALDTQYF
TRBJ2-1,TRBV28,once,-,TGTGCCAGCAGCCCCAACCCTGGACAGCTCAATGAGCAGTTCTTC,CASSPNPGQLNEQFF
TRBJ1-5,TRBV28,once,-,TGTGCCACTAGACAAGAAGTCCTCAATCAGCCCCAGCATTTT,CATRQEVLNQPQHF
TRBJ2-5,TRBV19,-,-,TGTGCCAGTAGTGTCGACACTTCTTGGGAGACCCAGTACTTC,CASSVDTSWETQYF
TRBJ2-2,TRBV7-9,-,TRBD1,TGTGCCAGCAGCGTAGGGACAGGGGGAGCGAACACCGGGGAGCTGTTTTTT,CASSVGTGGANTGELFF
TRBJ1-2,TRBV6-1,-,-,TGTGCCAGCAGTGAAGTCGGAGGGAAAAGGTATGGCTACACCTTC,CASSEVGGKRYGYTF
TRBJ2-5,TRBV5-6,-,TRBD1,TGTGCCAGCAGCTTGAGACAGGGGGGAGAGACCCAGTACTTC,CASSLRQGGETQYF
TRBJ2-2,TRBV7-9,once,-,TGTGCCAGCAGCTTAAGGGGGTCGAACACCGGGGAGCTGTTTTTT,CASSLRGSNTGELFF
TRBJ2-2,TRBV7-2,-,-,TGTGCCAGCAGCCCGCTAAACACCGGGGAGCTGTTTTTT,CASSPLNTGELFF